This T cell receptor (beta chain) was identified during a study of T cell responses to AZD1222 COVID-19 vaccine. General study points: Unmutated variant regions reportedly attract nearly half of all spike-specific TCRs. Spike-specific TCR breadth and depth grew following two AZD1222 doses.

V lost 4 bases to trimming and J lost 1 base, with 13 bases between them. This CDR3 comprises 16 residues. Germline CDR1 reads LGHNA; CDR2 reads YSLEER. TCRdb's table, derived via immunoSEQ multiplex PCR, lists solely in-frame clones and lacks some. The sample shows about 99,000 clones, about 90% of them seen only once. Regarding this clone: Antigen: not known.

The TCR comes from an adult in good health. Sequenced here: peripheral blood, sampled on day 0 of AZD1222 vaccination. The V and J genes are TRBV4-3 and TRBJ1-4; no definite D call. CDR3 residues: CASSRGQDRTNEKLFF. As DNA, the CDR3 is TGCGCCAGCAGCCGGGGTCAGGATCGAACTAATGAAAAACTGTTTTTT.